The 26 T cell receptor beta chains below were found in one sample sequenced in a study of regulatory T cells in long-lasting Graves disease (dated by TCRdb to about 2021). Libraries were made using multiplex PCR. Sequencing was carried out with an Illumina HiSeq 4000. To build TCR beta libraries, CDR3 regions were amplified by Arm-PCR using iRepertoire HTBI primers. TCRdb reprocessed the public reads (quality trimming at Q25 with fastp, clone calling with MiXCR) and kept in-frame beta chains. Rows are combined by CDR3 protein, so each entry shows the most common genes and DNA. The table for this sample lists roughly 360,000 distinct CDR3 sequences; 23% of them were counted only once. The ten largest account for under 35% of the sample. Taken with the paper, the label for time point translates to: persistent/refractory GD, antithyroid drugs over 5 years with positive TRAb. For both TCR sequencing and RNA sequencing, RNA was extracted from PBMCs in TRIzol.

The specimen was peripheral blood mononuclear cells (PBMCs), collected when the disease was refractory, from a patient treated with antithyroid drugs. Receptors were obtained from a middle-aged woman with Graves disease. Donor details come from another sample of the same person, matched by shared clones.

This clonotype came up many times. The chain recombines TRBV10-2 with TRBJ2-5; the D gene is possibly TRBD2 (6 bases). This CDR3 is 14 amino acids long. Trimming took 0 bases from V and 7 from J, leaving 12 bases between them. Per the germline V gene, CDR1 is WSHSY and CDR2 is SAAADI. The CDR3 loop reads CASSESGGKATQYF. CDR3 sequence (DNA): TGCGCCAGCAGTGAGTCAGGCGGGAAGGCGACCCAGTACTTC.

There are a few counts of this clonotype. The chain combines TRBV7-9 with TRBJ1-1; D is uncertain. The CDR3 runs 14 residues. Germline V gene data show CDR1 as SEHNR and CDR2 as FQNEAQ (reference sequence). Between the trimmed V and J ends, which lost 6 bases and 0 bases, there was a span of 11 bases. CDR3 nucleotides: TGTGCCAGCAGACTTATTGGCGTGAACACTGAAGCTTTCTTT. This encodes CASRLIGVNTEAFF.

This chain uses TRBV7-8 with TRBJ2-7; D is unresolved. Trimming took 1 base from V and 7 from J, leaving 14 bases between them. In germline, CDR1 is SGHVS, CDR2 FQNEAQ. The CDR3 spans 14 residues. The CDR3 DNA is TGTGCCAGCAGCTTAGATAGTTTTCTGGTAGAGCAGTACTTC. Protein sequence: CASSLDSFLVEQYF.

At least ten counts were recorded for this clonotype. The gene calls are TRBV7-9 and TRBJ2-5; TRBD1 might be the D (6 bases). Trimming stripped 2 bases from V and 4 bases from J, with 14 bases between. Germline values: CDR1 SEHNR, CDR2 FQNEAQ (reference sequence). The CDR3 extends over 15 amino acids. In nucleotides, the CDR3 is TGTGCCAGCAGCTTACCGTCTGGGGGCGGAGAGACCCAGTACTTC. It encodes CASSLPSGGGETQYF.

The sample holds a few counts of this clonotype. V gene TRBV11-2 combines with J gene TRBJ1-6; possible D gene TRBD1, 6 bases. The ends were cut back, 6 bases at V and 5 bases at J, with 14 bases in the middle. The CDR3 is 15 residues long. The germline gives CDR1 SGHAT, CDR2 FQNNGV. CDR3 in DNA: TGTGCCAGCAGTCTTAGATCAGGGGATAATTCACCCCTCCACTTT. It specifies CASSLRSGDNSPLHF.

Regarding this clonotype: One junction end disagrees with the germline gene, perhaps due to a read error. The chain has TRBV3-1 and TRBJ1-1; 10 bases are a match to TRBD1. The V gene's germline CDR1 is LGHDT and CDR2 YNNKEL (reference sequence). The CDR3 runs 18 residues. The DNA of the CDR3 is TGTGCCAGCAACCAAAAAGCGGGACAGGGGCCTCAGGGCACTGAAGCTTTCTTT. Translated, it gives CASNQKAGQGPQGTEAFF.

Ten or more counts support this clonotype. The genes are TRBV27 and TRBJ1-1; 11 bases line up with TRBD1. CDR3 length equals 13 residues. Germline CDR1 is MNHEY and CDR2 is SMNVEV (reference sequence). Losses at the gene ends were 8 bases for V and 10 bases for J; bases not matched to a gene: 9. The CDR3 reads CASVGTGGFVAFF. CDR3 nucleotide sequence: TGTGCCAGCGTGGGGACAGGGGGATTCGTAGCTTTCTTT.

This chain connects TRBV19 to TRBJ1-5; D not certain. This CDR3 region has 15 residues. Trimming pared 3 bases from V and 0 bases from J, leaving 9 bases between. Germline values: CDR1 LNHDA, CDR2 SQIVND (reference sequence). This CDR3 reads CASSISRYSNQPQHF. The DNA for the CDR3 is TGTGCCAGTAGTATCTCAAGATATAGCAATCAGCCCCAGCATTTT.

This clonotype was recorded at least ten times. The V and J genes are TRBV27 and TRBJ1-1; 7 nucleotides match TRBD1. V dropped 7 bases and J dropped 2; count of bases not matched to a gene: 7. The CDR3 is 14 amino acids. Looked up from germline, CDR1 is MNHEY and CDR2 is SMNVEV (reference sequence). The CDR3 DNA reads TGTGCCAGCAAACGACAGGGAACTAACACTGAAGCTTTCTTT. Translated: CASKRQGTNTEAFF.

This clonotype was detected many times. The V and J genes are TRBV2 and TRBJ1-5, with unresolved D. Germline V lookup: CDR1 SNHLY, CDR2 FYNNEI. Trimming cost V 3 bases and J 3 bases, with 12 bases left between them. This CDR3 spans 15 amino acids. DNA of the CDR3: TGTGCCAGCAGTGACTTCCTGGGCCCCAATCAGCCCCAGCATTTT. It encodes CASSDFLGPNQPQHF.

Notes on this clonotype: At one boundary the junction diverges from the germline segment, which might be a read error. The J gene is TRBJ2-7, the V gene TRBV6-9, with D uncertain. CDR1 is MNHGY and CDR2 is SVAAGI in the germline V gene. CDR3 size: 12 residues. CDR3 nucleotides: TGCGCCAGCACTGGGTTCGGGCACGAGCAGTACTTC. This sequence encodes CASTGFGHEQYF.

This chain links TRBV28 with TRBJ2-3, with D possibly TRBD1 on 5 matching bases. The CDR3 spans 12 residues. Germline values: CDR1 MDHEN, CDR2 SYDVKM. V was clipped by 5 bases and J by 5 bases, with 8 bases between them. CDR3 DNA: TGTGCCAGCAGTCCACAGGAAGATACGCAGTATTTT. Residues: CASSPQEDTQYF. Full variable domain (outside the CDR3, taken from reference TRBV28 and TRBJ2-3): DVKVTQSSRYLVKRTGEKVFLECVQDMDHENMFWYRQDPGLGLRLIYFSYDVKMKEKGDIPEGYSVSREKKERFSLILESASTNQTSMYLCASSPQEDTQYFGPGTRLTVL.

This chain connects TRBV5-1 to TRBJ1-5; no definite D call. The V gene's germline CDR1 is SGHRS and CDR2 YFSETQ. The CDR3 is made up of 13 amino acids. Trimming left V 7 bases short and J 5 bases short, with 13 bases between. The CDR3 nucleotides are TGCGCCAGCTCCTGGGTCCCCCATCAGCCCCAGCATTTT. Translating gives CASSWVPHQPQHF. The entire variable domain, with the rest obtained from reference TRBV5-1 and TRBJ1-5, is as follows: KAGVTQTPRYLIKTRGQQVTLSCSPISGHRSVSWYQQTPGQGLQFLFEYFSETQRNKGNFPGRFSGRQFSNSRSEMNVSTLELGDSALYLCASSWVPHQPQHFGDGTRLSIL.

This clonotype was counted many times. V is TRBV2 and J is TRBJ2-2; 12 bases fit TRBD2. CDR1 SNHLY and CDR2 FYNNEI come from the germline V gene. V shed 5 bases and J 4 bases; nucleotides not matched to a gene: 2. This CDR3 comprises 15 residues. CDR3: CASSTSGRTTGELFF. CDR3 DNA sequence: TGTGCCAGCAGTACTAGCGGGAGGACCACCGGGGAGCTGTTTTTT.

V and J are TRBV3-1 and TRBJ2-7; TRBD2 matches 8 bases. Germline CDR1 and CDR2: LGHDT and YNNKEL (reference sequence). This CDR3 has 15 residues. The V segment lost 3 bases and the J segment 2 bases; nucleotides outside the gene matches: 6. The CDR3 DNA is TGTGCCAGCAGCCACAGGCTAGCGGGTACCTACGAGCAGTACTTC. Its protein product is CASSHRLAGTYEQYF.

This clonotype was observed at least ten times. CDR3: CAISVDGGTYEQYF. The CDR3 coding sequence is TGTGCCATCAGTGTTGATGGCGGAACCTACGAGCAGTACTTC. The rearrangement uses TRBV10-3 and TRBJ2-7, with no clear D. Germline V CDR1 and CDR2: ENHRY, SYGVKD. Trimming took off 4 bases at V and 2 bases at J, with 12 bases between the two ends. This CDR3 spans 14 amino acids.

In its sample, this clonotype was seen many times. The chain employs TRBV6-1 and TRBJ2-1, with no clear D. V dropped 0 bases and J dropped 7 bases, with 7 bases sitting between them. The CDR3 consists of 13 residues. Germline CDR1 is MNHNS and CDR2 is SASEGT. The CDR3 sequence: CASSEAIENEQFF. In DNA, the CDR3 is TGTGCCAGCAGTGAAGCGATCGAGAATGAGCAGTTCTTC.

In its sample, this clonotype was seen many times. This chain connects TRBV11-2 to TRBJ2-7, with TRBD2 identical over 13 bases. V lost 5 bases and J lost 3; bases outside the gene matches: 7. The CDR3 sequence is 16 residues long. CDR1 SGHAT and CDR2 FQNNGV come from the germline V gene. The CDR3 DNA reads as TGTGCCAGCAGCCTCCATGGACTAGCGGGAGACTACGAGCAGTACTTC. This translates into CASSLHGLAGDYEQYF. Based on the CDR3 plus reference TRBV11-2 and TRBJ2-7, the full variable domain is EAGVAQSPRYKIIEKRQSVAFWCNPISGHATLYWYQQILGQGPKLLIQFQNNGVVDDSQLPKDRFSAERLKGVDSTLKIQPAKLEDSAVYLCASSLHGLAGDYEQYFGPGTRLTVT.

With respect to this clonotype: A much bigger clone sits one base away, suggesting this may be a read error. The V and J genes are TRBV6-2 or TRBV6-3 and TRBJ1-1; D unclear. This CDR3 spans 13 amino acids. V was pared by 5 bases and J by 5 bases, with 12 bases between. The germline gives CDR1 MNHEY, CDR2 SVGEGT. Here the CDR3 DNA reads TGTGCCAGCAGTCAAGACGCTGGGACTGAAGCTTTCTTT. The encoded protein is CASSQDAGTEAFF.

At least ten counts were recorded for this clonotype. This rearrangement joins TRBV10-3 to TRBJ1-2, with 10 bases lining up with TRBD1. The V segment lost 6 bases and the J segment 8 bases; nucleotides outside the gene matches: 9. Germline-derived CDR1 and CDR2 are ENHRY and SYGVKD. The CDR3 has 14 amino acids. The CDR3 bases are TGTGCCATCAGGACCGGGACAGGGGAAAAGGGCTACACCTTC. Protein sequence: CAIRTGTGEKGYTF.

This clonotype was picked up many times. The V call is TRBV10-3, the J call TRBJ1-4, with TRBD1 as a possible D gene (6 bases). The CDR3 has 14 amino acids. V shed 3 bases and J shed 8 bases, with 13 bases lying between them. In germline, CDR1 is ENHRY, CDR2 SYGVKD. CDR3 nucleotides: TGTGCCATCAGTGAACAGGGTGGCGAGGAAAAACTGTTTTTT. It specifies CAISEQGGEEKLFF.

V and J are TRBV28 and TRBJ1-3; D is perhaps TRBD1 (5 bases). The CDR3 length is 15 residues. Germline assignment: CDR1 MDHEN and CDR2 SYDVKM. V gave up 8 bases and J gave up 0 bases, with 14 bases separating them. Here the CDR3 reads CASGEGTYSGNTIYF. CDR3 bases: TGTGCCAGCGGTGAGGGGACTTACTCTGGAAACACCATATATTTT. Full variable domain (rest looked up from reference TRBV28 and TRBJ1-3): DVKVTQSSRYLVKRTGEKVFLECVQDMDHENMFWYRQDPGLGLRLIYFSYDVKMKEKGDIPEGYSVSREKKERFSLILESASTNQTSMYLCASGEGTYSGNTIYFGEGSWLTVV.

The chain joins TRBV7-9 to TRBJ1-4; D unresolved. The CDR3 has 16 residues. Deletions cut 5 bases from V and 0 bases from J, with 13 bases between. Germline V gene lookup returns CDR1 SEHNR and CDR2 FQNEAQ (reference sequence). CDR3 nucleotide sequence: TGTGCCAGCAGCCCCCAAAAGGCAACAACTAATGAAAAACTGTTTTTT. It codes for CASSPQKATTNEKLFF.

This clonotype was counted ten times or more. The gene calls are TRBV7-8 and TRBJ2-5, with D perhaps TRBD2 (6 bases). V was clipped by 9 bases and J by 4 bases, with 27 bases between them. From germline, CDR1 is SGHVS and CDR2 FQNEAQ. The CDR3 extends over 17 amino acids. CDR3 protein: CASIAWFAGTQLETQYF. In DNA form, the CDR3 reads TGTGCCAGTATCGCCTGGTTTGCGGGGACTCAACTAGAGACCCAGTACTTC.

The rearrangement joins TRBV9 to TRBJ1-1, with a tentative D call TRBD1 (6 bases). Germline V CDR1 and CDR2: SGDLS, YYNGEE. Trimming took off 4 bases at V and 1 base at J, with 14 bases between the two ends. The CDR3 consists of 15 residues. Here the CDR3 DNA reads TGTGCCAGCAGCATTGACGGACAGTCGAACACTGAAGCTTTCTTT. It specifies CASSIDGQSNTEAFF.

This clonotype was observed many times. The chain employs TRBV28 and TRBJ1-5, with D perhaps TRBD1 (6 bases). Trimming removed 7 bases at V and 8 bases at J, with 15 bases between. Germline V lookup: CDR1 MDHEN, CDR2 SYDVKM. The CDR3 loop spans 13 amino acids. CDR3 nucleotide sequence: TGTGCCAGCACCGCGACAGGTCCGGAGCCCCAGCATTTT. This encodes CASTATGPEPQHF.